The 26 T cell receptor beta chains reported below all come from one sample, sequenced in a study of early T cells in non-severe SARS-CoV-2 infection. One entry per CDR3 protein, called by TCRdb with MiXCR from the 5' RACE reads. The data contain tens of thousands of distinct CDR3 sequences, 11% of them seen just once; the ten biggest clones take up less than 3.5%. The material sequenced was whole blood, taken at baseline. Source of these receptors: an adult who was a healthcare worker with PCR-confirmed SARS-CoV-2 infection or an uninfected control (not recorded which).

Only a few counts were recorded for this clonotype. This chain links TRBV11-2 with TRBJ1-3; a possible D gene is TRBD1 (6 bases). The CDR3 spans 16 residues. Germline-derived CDR1 and CDR2 are SGHAT and FQNNGV. V was pared by 5 bases and J by 0 bases, with 14 bases between. CDR3 residues: CASSVNRASSGNTIYF. The CDR3 region has the DNA TGTGCCAGCAGCGTTAACAGGGCAAGCTCTGGAAACACCATATATTTT. The full variable domain, in which reference TRBV11-2 and TRBJ1-3 provide the parts outside the CDR3, is EAGVAQSPRYKIIEKRQSVAFWCNPISGHATLYWYQQILGQGPKLLIQFQNNGVVDDSQLPKDRFSAERLKGVDSTLKIQPAKLEDSAVYLCASSVNRASSGNTIYFGEGSWLTVV.

This clonotype came up many times. The chain is built from TRBV11-2 and TRBJ1-1; 9 positions agree with TRBD1. The CDR3 loop spans 12 amino acids. The V gene end was trimmed by 6 bases and the J gene end by 11 bases; junction bases not matched to a gene: 7. Germline-derived CDR1 and CDR2 are SGHAT and FQNNGV. CDR3 amino acids: CASRRQGVLAFF. DNA for the CDR3: TGTGCCAGCAGGAGACAGGGGGTGCTCGCTTTCTTT.

The V gene is TRBV18, the J gene TRBJ2-3; possible D gene TRBD2, 5 bases. In germline, CDR1 is KGHSH, CDR2 LQKENI. With 4 bases removed from V and 6 bases from J, the gap between germline ends came to 14 bases. The length of the CDR3 is 14 residues. The CDR3 nucleotides read TGTGCCAGCTCACTCTCACCAAGGGAGGATACGCAGTATTTT. Translated, it gives CASSLSPREDTQYF.

This sequence joins TRBV11-2 and TRBJ2-1; maybe TRBD2 (7 bases). Germline CDR1 is SGHAT and CDR2 is FQNNGV. There are 16 residues in the CDR3. V was shortened by 0 bases and J by 3 bases, with 12 bases between the two germline ends. CDR3 in DNA: TGTGCCAGCAGCTTAGACGGGGGGCGTAACTACAATGAGCAGTTCTTC. Translated, it gives CASSLDGGRNYNEQFF.

The chain recombines TRBV30 with TRBJ1-6, with a possible D match to TRBD1 (5 bases). CDR1 GTSNPN and CDR2 SVGIG come from the germline V gene (reference sequence). The CDR3 consists of 16 residues. Trimming took off 4 bases at V and 0 bases at J, with 13 bases between the two ends. CDR3 sequence reads: CAWTIRGSSYNSPLHF. As DNA, the CDR3 is TGTGCCTGGACCATTAGGGGAAGCTCCTATAATTCACCCCTCCACTTT.

V usage is TRBV5-4 and J usage is TRBJ2-3; 8 positions agree with TRBD2. The CDR3 length is 14 residues. Germline values: CDR1 SGHNT, CDR2 YYREEE (reference sequence). V shed 2 bases and J 6 bases; nucleotides not matched to a gene: 5. The CDR3 bases are TGTGCCAGCAGCTTCGGGGGGGTGGCCGATACGCAGTATTTT. Its translation is CASSFGGVADTQYF.

The chain is built from TRBV20-1 and TRBJ1-6; D perhaps matches TRBD1 (6 bases). CDR1 DFQATT and CDR2 SNEGSKA come from the germline V gene (reference sequence). Trimming removed 3 bases from V and 13 bases from J, with 16 bases in between. The CDR3 is made up of 13 amino acids. CDR3 sequence: CSASPTGTAPLHF. The CDR3 bases are TGCAGTGCTAGCCCGACAGGTACGGCGCCCCTCCACTTT.

The chain uses TRBV5-1 and TRBJ1-2, with D possibly matching TRBD1 (6 bases). Per germline, CDR1 SGHRS and CDR2 YFSETQ. There are 16 residues in the CDR3. V shed 1 base and J shed 1 base, with 14 bases lying between them. CDR3 in DNA: TGCGCCAGCAGCTTGAACAGGGTAGGGCTTAACTATGGCTACACCTTC. Its protein product is CASSLNRVGLNYGYTF.

This clonotype has ten or more counts. V gene TRBV12-3 or TRBV12-4 combines with J gene TRBJ2-5, with 7 bases identical to TRBD1. The CDR3 is 12 residues long. V lost 5 bases and J lost 3; bases outside the gene matches: 0. The CDR3 is CASSQGEETQYF. CDR3 DNA sequence: TGTGCCAGCAGTCAGGGGGAAGAGACCCAGTACTTC.

In its sample, this clonotype was seen many times. The V call is TRBV7-9, the J call TRBJ1-1, with a weak D call TRBD1 (6 bases). This CDR3 has 13 amino acids. Trimming cost V 4 bases and J 1 base, with 7 bases left between them. The V gene's germline CDR1 is SEHNR and CDR2 FQNEAQ (reference sequence). The CDR3 spells CASSSTGNTEAFF. In DNA form, the CDR3 reads TGTGCCAGCAGCTCGACAGGGAACACTGAAGCTTTCTTT.

This clonotype came up a few times. The rearrangement uses TRBV2 and TRBJ1-1; TRBD1 is a possible D gene (6 bases). Germline assignment: CDR1 SNHLY and CDR2 FYNNEI. This CDR3 is built from 13 residues. V gave up 7 bases and J gave up 1 base, with 10 bases separating them. CDR3 nucleotides: TGTGCCAGCACACCGGACAGGAACACTGAAGCTTTCTTT. Translated: CASTPDRNTEAFF.

The J gene is TRBJ1-2, the V gene TRBV5-1; D gene ambiguous. The CDR3 length is 14 residues. With 0 bases removed from V and 4 bases from J, the gap between germline ends came to 10 bases. CDR1 is SGHRS and CDR2 is YFSETQ in the germline V gene. In DNA, the CDR3 is TGCGCCAGCAGCTTGGTTGGTGGCCTCTATGGCTACACCTTC. Protein: CASSLVGGLYGYTF.

The genes are TRBV20-1 and TRBJ1-2, with D unclear. V dropped 5 bases and J dropped 6 bases, with 13 bases sitting between them. The CDR3 loop spans 12 amino acids. Per the germline V gene, CDR1 is DFQATT and CDR2 is SNEGSKA (reference sequence). The CDR3 DNA sequence: TGCAGTGCTCCTAGAGTGAGGGATGGCTACACCTTC. Its protein product is CSAPRVRDGYTF.

This rearrangement joins TRBV6-1 to TRBJ2-7; TRBD1 might be the D (6 bases). The CDR3 length is 15 residues. Trimming cost V 1 base and J 2 bases, with 12 bases left between them. Germline CDR1 and CDR2: MNHNS and SASEGT. The CDR3 loop reads CASSEVAGAAYEQYF. The CDR3 bases are TGTGCCAGCAGTGAAGTGGCAGGGGCCGCCTACGAGCAGTACTTC.

The chain employs TRBV27 and TRBJ2-7; TRBD1 aligns across 8 bases. The junction had 13 bases not matched to a gene; V was cut back by 10 bases and J by 2 bases. CDR1 is MNHEY and CDR2 is SMNVEV in the germline V gene (reference sequence). The CDR3 contains 15 residues. DNA of the CDR3: TGTGCCACCCTAAGGGGGACAGGAGTAACCTACGAGCAGTACTTC. Its protein is CATLRGTGVTYEQYF.

The chain is built from TRBV6-5 and TRBJ2-6; D gene uncertain. Trimming left V 11 bases short and J 11 bases short, with 10 bases between. Germline CDR1 and CDR2: MNHEY and SVGAGI. The CDR3 has 10 residues. CDR3 sequence reads: CAGSTHVLTF. The CDR3 DNA sequence: TGTGCCGGATCGACTCACGTCCTGACTTTC.

The chain uses TRBV5-4 and TRBJ2-7; no clear D gene. The germline CDR1 and CDR2 sequences are SGHNT and YYREEE (reference sequence). CDR3 length: 15 residues. V was cut by 4 bases and J by 4 bases, with 18 bases left in between. The CDR3 nucleotides read TGTGCCAGCAGCCCCAGTGGGTTCGGGTTGTACGAGCAGTACTTC. Protein product: CASSPSGFGLYEQYF.

The chain employs TRBV4-3 and TRBJ1-1, with 8 bases identical to TRBD1. The germline gives CDR1 LGHNA, CDR2 YSLEER. With V trimmed by 4 bases and J by 1 base, 5 bases remained unmatched. This CDR3 is built from 15 residues. The CDR3 DNA reads as TGCGCCAGCAGCCTTTCGGGGACAGGGAACACTGAAGCTTTCTTT. It codes for CASSLSGTGNTEAFF.

This clonotype has more than one count but fewer than ten. This chain connects TRBV7-2 to TRBJ1-1; no reliable D call. The V end was cut by 1 base, the J end by 7 bases, with 13 bases between. The CDR3 has 14 amino acids. Germline V gene data show CDR1 as SGHTA and CDR2 as FQGNSA. The CDR3 spells CASSLGPGGREAFF. In DNA, the CDR3 is TGTGCCAGCAGCTTAGGGCCGGGAGGCCGTGAAGCTTTCTTT.

This chain connects TRBV12-3 or TRBV12-4 to TRBJ2-2; no definite D call. The CDR3 spans 14 residues. V lost 3 bases and J 6 bases, leaving 11 bases between the germline ends. CDR3 nucleotides: TGTGCCAGCAGTTTCTTGCTTGCTTCCGGGGAGCTGTTTTTT. It encodes CASSFLLASGELFF.

The sample holds a few counts of this clonotype. This chain connects TRBV20-1 to TRBJ2-5; D may be TRBD2 (6 bases). This CDR3 has 17 residues. CDR1 and CDR2 from the germline V gene are DFQATT and SNEGSKA (reference sequence). Trimming removed 0 bases at V and 5 bases at J, with 22 bases between. The DNA for the CDR3 is TGCAGTGCTAGAGATGCCGACGGGAGTTATGGCGGCGAGACCCAGTACTTC. Its protein product is CSARDADGSYGGETQYF.

This sequence joins TRBV20-1 and TRBJ2-7; 12 bases agree with TRBD2. The CDR3 length is 14 residues. V lost 5 bases, J lost 2 bases, and 4 bases stayed unmatched. Germline CDR1 and CDR2: DFQATT and SNEGSKA (reference sequence). CDR3 sequence reads: CSAFPSGGAYEQYF. CDR3 bases: TGCAGTGCTTTCCCTAGCGGGGGGGCCTACGAGCAGTACTTC.

On this clonotype itself: A read error may produce the germline difference seen at one junction end. V is TRBV14 and J is TRBJ1-2; D perhaps matches TRBD1 (5 bases). Germline assignment: CDR1 SGHDN and CDR2 FVKESK. The CDR3 totals 13 residues. The CDR3 sequence: CASSQGPHYDYTF. The CDR3 nucleotides are TGTGCCAGCAGCCAGGGACCTCACTATGACTACACCTTC.

This clonotype occurred a few times. CDR3 in DNA: TGTGCCAGCAGTCGGACTAGCGGGGGGTTTCAAGAGACCCAGTACTTC. It encodes CASSRTSGGFQETQYF. The V and J genes are TRBV7-9 and TRBJ2-5, with TRBD2 matching 14 bases. From germline, CDR1 is SEHNR and CDR2 FQNEAQ (reference sequence). V shed 6 bases and J 2 bases; nucleotides not matched to a gene: 5. The length of the CDR3 is 16 residues. Supplemented by reference TRBV7-9 and TRBJ2-5, the full variable domain reads DTGVSQNPRHKITKRGQNVTFRCDPISEHNRLYWYRQTLGQGPEFLTYFQNEAQLEKSRLLSDRFSAERPKGSFSTLEIQRTEQGDSAMYLCASSRTSGGFQETQYFGPGTRLLVL.

The DNA for the CDR3 is TGTGCCACCAGCAGAGATTTGAGGGGCGGAAATCAGCCCCAGCATTTT. This encodes CATSRDLRGGNQPQHF. The chain combines TRBV15 with TRBJ1-5; D perhaps matches TRBD1 (5 bases). Trimming stripped 0 bases from V and 4 bases from J, with 13 bases between. CDR3 length equals 16 residues. CDR1 is LNHNV, CDR2 YYDKDF, per germline (reference sequence). Combining the CDR3 with reference TRBV15 and TRBJ1-5 gives the whole variable domain DAMVIQNPRYQVTQFGKPVTLSCSQTLNHNVMYWYQQKSSQAPKLLFHYYDKDFNNEADTPDNFQSRRPNTSFCFLDIRSPGLGDTAMYLCATSRDLRGGNQPQHFGDGTRLSIL.

This clonotype was detected ten times or more. The chain links TRBV6-6 to TRBJ2-7; no clear D gene. The germline V gene has CDR1 MNHNY and CDR2 SVGAGI (reference sequence). This CDR3 spans 12 amino acids. Trimming removed 6 bases from V and 0 bases from J, with 6 bases in between. CDR3 residues: CASSLSSYEQYF. The CDR3 DNA reads as TGTGCCAGCAGCCTATCCTCCTACGAGCAGTACTTC.